These 16 T cell receptor beta chains were sequenced from one sample in a study of blood T cell repertoires in COVID-19. The table came from immunoSEQ multiplex PCR; TCRdb's copy has only in-frame clones and leaves some out. Of 150,000 to 200,000 clones in the sample, about four fifths were seen once. Sequencing was carried out using peripheral blood. These receptors all stem from a woman aged 70-85 years with COVID-19, enrolled during active disease.

The rearrangement joins TRBV18 to TRBJ2-7, with 10 bases lining up with TRBD2. Trimming at V came to 0 bases and at J to 9 bases, leaving 14 bases not matched to a gene. From germline, CDR1 is KGHSH and CDR2 LQKENI. CDR3 length: 17 residues. CDR3 region: CASSPPTSGLRGGLQYF. CDR3 coding DNA: TGTGCCAGCTCACCACCGACTAGCGGGCTACGGGGGGGCCTGCAGTACTTC.

This clone has a single count. The chain couples TRBV7-2 to TRBJ1-1, with TRBD1 matching 9 bases. J lost 4 bases, V lost 2 bases, and 14 bases had no gene match. There are 18 residues in the CDR3. The germline V gene encodes CDR1 SGHTA and CDR2 FQGNSA. The CDR3 DNA reads TGTGCCAGCAGCTTACCTTTTTACAGGGGGCGATCATTCACTGAAGCTTTCTTT. Its translation: CASSLPFYRGRSFTEAFF.

V and J are TRBV12-3 or TRBV12-4 and TRBJ2-2, with D perhaps TRBD1 (6 bases). The V end was cut by 6 bases, the J end by 6 bases, with 11 bases between. The CDR3 covers 13 residues. CDR3 nucleotide sequence: TGTGCCAGCAGATCACAGGGACCCGGGGAGCTGTTTTTT. As protein: CASRSQGPGELFF.

The CDR3 spells CASSLVGETQYF. The CDR3 DNA follows: TGTGCCAGCAGCTTAGTCGGGGAGACCCAGTACTTC. The genes are TRBV11-2 and TRBJ2-5; D remains ambiguous. Trimming removed 1 base at V and 5 bases at J, with 5 bases between. Germline values: CDR1 SGHAT, CDR2 FQNNGV. The CDR3 is 12 amino acids. The entire variable domain, with the rest obtained from reference TRBV11-2 and TRBJ2-5, is as follows: EAGVAQSPRYKIIEKRQSVAFWCNPISGHATLYWYQQILGQGPKLLIQFQNNGVVDDSQLPKDRFSAERLKGVDSTLKIQPAKLEDSAVYLCASSLVGETQYFGPGTRLLVL.

The chain has TRBV28 and TRBJ2-7; D unclear. CDR3 length equals 13 residues. Germline loops: CDR1 MDHEN, CDR2 SYDVKM. V gave up 3 bases and J gave up 2 bases, with 8 bases separating them. This CDR3 is CASSLVQTYEQYF. CDR3 sequence (DNA): TGTGCCAGCAGTTTGGTCCAGACCTACGAGCAGTACTTC.

This chain links TRBV3-1 (or the pseudogene TRBV3-2) with TRBJ2-1; possibly TRBD2 for D (7 bases). Germline assignment: CDR1 LGHDT and CDR2 YNNKEL (reference sequence). The CDR3 runs 15 residues. V was trimmed by 4 bases and J by 2 bases, leaving 12 bases between them. The CDR3 is CASSLRGGPYNEQFF. The CDR3 DNA sequence: TGTGCCAGCAGCCTCAGGGGAGGGCCCTACAATGAGCAGTTCTTC.

The V call is TRBV7-2, the J call TRBJ1-4, with TRBD1 matching over 8 bases. Germline values: CDR1 SGHTA, CDR2 FQGNSA. The CDR3 has 14 residues. V trimming: 4 bases; J trimming: 7 bases; junction bases outside the gene matches: 5. CDR3 in amino acids: CASSSTGGGEKLFF. CDR3 bases: TGTGCCAGCAGCTCAACAGGGGGTGGTGAAAAACTGTTTTTT.

The chain links TRBV15 to TRBJ2-7, with 7 nucleotides matching TRBD2. Per the germline V gene, CDR1 is LNHNV and CDR2 is YYDKDF (reference sequence). The CDR3 runs 16 residues. J was trimmed by 5 bases and V by 0 bases; bases with no gene match: 10. CDR3 DNA: TGTGCCACCAGCAGAGATGGGAAAGCGGGAATCAACGAGCAGTACTTC. Its translation: CATSRDGKAGINEQYF.

The chain couples TRBV15 to TRBJ2-1; TRBD1 is a possible D gene (5 bases). The germline gives CDR1 LNHNV, CDR2 YYDKDF (reference sequence). This CDR3 comprises 16 residues. The germline V and J ends were trimmed by 6 bases and 5 bases, with 20 bases remaining between them. The CDR3 DNA follows: TGTGCCACCAGGGGGCTAGACCAACCCCCGAACAATGAGCAGTTCTTC. Residues: CATRGLDQPPNNEQFF.

The rearrangement uses TRBV18 and TRBJ1-2; 8 positions match TRBD1. Germline values: CDR1 KGHSH, CDR2 LQKENI. J was trimmed by 1 base and V by 3 bases; bases with no gene match: 4. The CDR3 totals 15 residues. The CDR3 loop is CASSPGQGNNYGYTF. The CDR3 DNA is TGTGCCAGCTCACCCGGACAGGGTAATAACTATGGCTACACCTTC.

In nucleotides, the CDR3 is TGCAGCGTTGTTTGGGGGCCAAACACTGAAGCTTTCTTT. Residues: CSVVWGPNTEAFF. The chain is built from TRBV29-1 and TRBJ1-1; D may be TRBD1 (6 bases). Germline CDR1 and CDR2: SQVTM and ANQGSEA. This CDR3 is built from 13 residues. Trimming cost V 4 bases and J 2 bases, with 11 bases left between them.

The rearrangement joins TRBV28 to TRBJ1-3; D uncertain. Trimming stripped 6 bases from V and 0 bases from J, with 18 bases between. The CDR3 consists of 17 residues. Per the germline V gene, CDR1 is MDHEN and CDR2 is SYDVKM. In nucleotides, the CDR3 is TGTGCCAGCAGACCCGGTAGAGGCCGAAGCTCTGGAAACACCATATATTTT. Amino acid sequence: CASRPGRGRSSGNTIYF.

This clone is a singleton in its sample. At one of its ends the junction is not consistent with the germline gene, which may arise from a read error. The J gene is TRBJ2-7, the V gene TRBV7-2, with D tentatively TRBD1 (5 bases). The CDR3 is 15 residues long. Per the germline V gene, CDR1 is SGHTA and CDR2 is FQGNSA. The chain's CDR3 is CASSLVSGSDYEQYF. In DNA form, the CDR3 reads TGTGCCAGCAGTTTAGTGTCAGGGTCTGACTACGAGCAGTACTTC.

This clone has just a few counts. The chain links TRBV3-1 (or the pseudogene TRBV3-2) to TRBJ1-1; D call uncertain. Trimming removed 0 bases from V and 10 bases from J, with 6 bases in between. Germline V gene data show CDR1 as LGHDT and CDR2 as YNNKEL (reference sequence). The CDR3 runs 11 residues. CDR3 sequence: CASSQEGRAFF. The DNA of the CDR3 is TGTGCCAGCAGCCAAGAGGGGAGAGCTTTCTTT.

The chain has TRBV19 and TRBJ2-7, with 10 bases lining up with TRBD1. The CDR3 is 16 amino acids. From germline, CDR1 is LNHDA and CDR2 SQIVND (reference sequence). Trimming took 3 bases from V and 2 from J; bases not matched to a gene: 7. The DNA for the CDR3 is TGTGCCAGTAGTATCCTCGGGGACAGGGGTACCTACGAGCAGTACTTC. Protein: CASSILGDRGTYEQYF.

This clone was picked up a small number of times. Here the CDR3 reads CASRETGKPYEQYF. DNA for the CDR3: TGTGCCAGTAGGGAGACAGGGAAGCCCTACGAGCAGTACTTC. This sequence joins TRBV19 and TRBJ2-7; 7 bases are a match to TRBD1. V shed 6 bases, J shed 2 bases, and the junction held 7 bases outside the gene matches. The CDR3 loop spans 14 amino acids. The germline CDR1 and CDR2 sequences are LNHDA and SQIVND (reference sequence).